This entry describes one TCR beta chain. V lost 4 bases and J lost 5; bases outside the gene matches: 12. Germline assignment: CDR1 SGHNT and CDR2 YYREEE (reference sequence). CDR3 length equals 17 residues. The entry originates in a study of blood T cell repertoires in COVID-19. Per the original methods: By means of reference gene primer amplification, nucleated cell counts were estimated. Profiling relied on immunoSEQ multiplex PCR, and the TCRdb table lists in-frame clones only, not all of them. D and trimming come from the DNA, and the V and J calls and clone size come from that table. The sample includes around 97,000 clones, roughly 84% of them seen just once.

This receptor was obtained from a human donor in a cohort sampled during active COVID-19. Sequencing was done on a sample of peripheral blood. The rearrangement links TRBV5-4 to TRBJ2-2; TRBD2 agrees at 9 bases. CDR3 nucleotides: TGTGCCAGCAGCCCCCCGGGCTGGGCGGGGGGGACCGGGGAGCTGTTTTTT. Translated: CASSPPGWAGGTGELFF.